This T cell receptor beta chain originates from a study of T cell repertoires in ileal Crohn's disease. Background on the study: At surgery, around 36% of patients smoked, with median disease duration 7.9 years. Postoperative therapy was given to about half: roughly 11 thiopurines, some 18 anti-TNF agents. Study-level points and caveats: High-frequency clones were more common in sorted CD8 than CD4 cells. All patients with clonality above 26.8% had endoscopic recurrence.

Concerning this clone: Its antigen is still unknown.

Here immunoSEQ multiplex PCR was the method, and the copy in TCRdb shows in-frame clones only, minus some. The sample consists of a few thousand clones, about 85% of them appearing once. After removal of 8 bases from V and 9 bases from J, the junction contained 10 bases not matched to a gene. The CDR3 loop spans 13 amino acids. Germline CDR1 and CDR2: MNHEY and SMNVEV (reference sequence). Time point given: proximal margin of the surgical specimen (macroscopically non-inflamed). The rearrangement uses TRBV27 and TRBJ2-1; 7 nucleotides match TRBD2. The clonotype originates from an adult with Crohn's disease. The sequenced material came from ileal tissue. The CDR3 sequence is CASFKGGSTEQFF. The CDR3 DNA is TGTGCCAGCTTCAAAGGCGGGAGCACTGAGCAGTTCTTC.